This TCR beta chain was observed in a study of beta chain features in type 1 diabetes (dated by TCRdb to 2017 to 2018). For the study in its entirety: No differences in mean age, gender distribution, total cell number or subset yield were found between patients and healthy donors. A total of some 110 million sorted cells were examined across all samples, and a strong correlation was observed between cell number per subset and RNA yield. The study compared TCRB repertoires of sorted circulating CD4+ T cell subsets between recently diagnosed type 1 diabetes patients and matched healthy donors. Naive and central memory subsets were obtained from all 30 or so donors, but regulatory and stem cell-like memory subsets were isolated from only 8 patients and 8 healthy donors. Findings and caveats that apply to the study as a whole: Type 1 diabetes patients showed a moderate but significant shortening of TCRB CDR3 length in all four CD4+ subsets. Only small numbers of individuals were included in the HLA sub-analyses, which left unresolved whether HLA type had any influence on TCRB rearrangement. Shorter templates might be favored by PCR, yet because patient and control samples were amplified and corrected together, any such skew would affect both groups equally. Sequencing cDNA rather than genomic DNA could over-represent highly expressing activated cells, although activation and CD3 levels did not differ between groups. Patients with type 1 diabetes made fewer insertions and deleted more nucleotides at VDJ recombination sites, implying thymic rearrangement abnormalities. Naive, central memory and regulatory TCRB repertoires appeared more similar among patients than among healthy donors.

Each donor gave one peripheral blood draw, roughly 0.12 L on average, collected into heparinised tubes. A BD FACSAria II was used to sort naive, central memory, regulatory and stem cell-like memory CD4+ T cells with a panel that included CD45RO, CCR7, CD25, CD127, CD95 and CD27. A purity above 95% was achieved for all sorted populations. Right away, PBMCs were isolated by Lymphoprep density gradient centrifugation and were stained directly, with no culture step. So that batch effects would be minimized, each experiment stained and sorted samples in pairs, pairing one healthy donor with one patient. This clone was recorded a few times. Its specific antigen is unknown. Base qualities are not at hand, and no much larger clone is one base apart. In the same sample, other DNA sequences code for this CDR3. The CDR3 starts with the cysteine, ends with the phenylalanine, and has 12 residues. The read is trimmed to its CDR3 DNA, 36 bases read in frame from base 1. V loses 5 bases of germline sequence and J loses 8 bases, and the interval between the two ends is 9 bases. Via the germline V gene (reference sequence), CDR1 is SEHNR and CDR2 FQNEAQ.

The entire isolated RNA was reverse transcribed using the High Capacity cDNA Reverse Transcription Kit, and thus expressed TCRB transcripts were sequenced. Deep immunoSEQ sequencing was performed on naive, central memory and regulatory T cell samples, with an average of around 3.5 million total reads per sample. After sorted cells were lysed in RLT buffer, RNA was extracted with DNase-treated RNeasy Micro or Mini kits, with the choice depending on cell number. To prevent cross-contamination, every cell subset was processed on its own, while patient and healthy donor samples were processed together. TCRB sequences were amplified from cDNA with the immunoSEQ multiplex PCR, producing 87-bp fragments spanning the CDR3 region. The amplicons were sequenced using the Illumina HiSeq platform. Per the authors' processing: PCR bias was computationally corrected using synthetic template baselines, reads within Hamming distance 2 were collapsed, and singletons that could not be merged were discarded. Reads were aligned to IMGT to assign V, D and J genes, CDR3 length, and insertions or deletions at six rearrangement sites. Within each subset, clonotype counts were normalized to sorted cell number, after which true diversity and Gini coefficients were computed with the tcR R package. The overlap coefficient, calculated on TCRB nucleotide sequences, was used to quantify repertoire sharing. As a proxy for the pre-selection repertoire, out-of-frame TCRB sequences from naive cells were analyzed. In TCRdb, the immuneACCESS table is reduced to in-frame sequences with V and J assigned. These tables do not hold every clone; where another copy was compared, an unresolved V gene accounts for under half, and the others remain unexplained. Clonal size and the V and J genes are those of that table, whereas D and trimming came from the DNA. The table for this sample lists hundreds of thousands of clones; roughly 15% of them were counted only once. Around 0.02% of the sample belongs to the ten largest clones.

Sequencing used naive CD4+ T cells from blood. Read against the paper, the sample's cell subset or site label means: true naive CD4+ T cells. In this chain, TRBV7-9 is recombined with TRBJ1-4; a tentative D call is TRBD1 (5 bases match). The receptor comes from a woman aged 18-30 years in good health. The CDR3 in this case is CASSAGYEKLFF. The nucleotide sequence reads TGTGCCAGCAGCGCAGGGTACGAAAAACTGTTTTTT.